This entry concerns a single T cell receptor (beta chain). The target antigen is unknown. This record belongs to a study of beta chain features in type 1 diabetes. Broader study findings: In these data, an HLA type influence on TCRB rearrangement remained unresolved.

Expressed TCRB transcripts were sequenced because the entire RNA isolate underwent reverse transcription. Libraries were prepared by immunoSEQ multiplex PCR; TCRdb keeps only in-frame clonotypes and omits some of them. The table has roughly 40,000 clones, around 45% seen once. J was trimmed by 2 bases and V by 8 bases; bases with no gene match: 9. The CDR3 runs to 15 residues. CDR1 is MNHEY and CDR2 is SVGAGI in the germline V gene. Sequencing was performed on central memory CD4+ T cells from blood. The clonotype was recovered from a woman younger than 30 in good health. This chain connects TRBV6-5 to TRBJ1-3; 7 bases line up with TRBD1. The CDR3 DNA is TGTGCCAGCCTCCCCGACAGGGCCCCTGGAAACACCATATATTTT. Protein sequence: CASLPDRAPGNTIYF.